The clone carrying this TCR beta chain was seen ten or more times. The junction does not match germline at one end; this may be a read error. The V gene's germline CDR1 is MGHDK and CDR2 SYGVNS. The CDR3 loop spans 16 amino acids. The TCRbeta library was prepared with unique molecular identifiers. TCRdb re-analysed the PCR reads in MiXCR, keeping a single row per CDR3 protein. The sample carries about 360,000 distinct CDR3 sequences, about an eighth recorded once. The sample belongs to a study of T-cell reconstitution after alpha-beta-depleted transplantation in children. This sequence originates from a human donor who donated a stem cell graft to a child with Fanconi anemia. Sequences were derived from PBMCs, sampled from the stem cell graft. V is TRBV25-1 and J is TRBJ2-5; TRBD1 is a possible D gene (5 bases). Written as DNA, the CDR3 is TGTGCCAGCAGTGAATACACCGGACACCCCCAAGAGGCCCAGTACTTC. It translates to CASSEYTGHPQEAQYF.